This T cell receptor beta chain came from a study of Ad26.COV2.S vaccination and SARS-CoV-2 variants. Across the study: Each vaccinee took Ad26.COV2.S intramuscularly, once or twice 56 days apart.

TCRdb's copy holds only in-frame clones and misses some; the assay was immunoSEQ multiplex PCR. Of a few hundred thousand clones listed, over 75% were seen once; the top ten hold approximately 4%. General study points: Using TCR breadth and depth analyses may have led to underestimated total T cell responses.

This sample's treatment: 19 received Ad26.COV2.S at low or high dose, single or two shots; about 5 received placebo; per-sample allocation not given. Collection of samples fell on day 63 after the first vaccine or placebo injection. In regard to this clone: The antigen is not known.

Sequences were derived from peripheral blood, sampled in a trial of Ad26.COV2.S vaccine versus placebo. The receptor's source is a person between 18 and 60 years old who received the Ad26.COV2.S COVID-19 vaccine or a placebo.

The CDR3 sequence: CASSPGQGGETQYF. CDR3 DNA sequence: TGCGCCAGCAGCCCCGGACAGGGCGGCGAGACCCAGTACTTC. This rearrangement joins TRBV5-1 to TRBJ2-5; 8 bases match TRBD1. CDR3 length: 14 amino acids. Looked up from germline, CDR1 is SGHRS and CDR2 is YFSETQ. Trimming took 4 bases from V and 5 from J; bases not matched to a gene: 7.